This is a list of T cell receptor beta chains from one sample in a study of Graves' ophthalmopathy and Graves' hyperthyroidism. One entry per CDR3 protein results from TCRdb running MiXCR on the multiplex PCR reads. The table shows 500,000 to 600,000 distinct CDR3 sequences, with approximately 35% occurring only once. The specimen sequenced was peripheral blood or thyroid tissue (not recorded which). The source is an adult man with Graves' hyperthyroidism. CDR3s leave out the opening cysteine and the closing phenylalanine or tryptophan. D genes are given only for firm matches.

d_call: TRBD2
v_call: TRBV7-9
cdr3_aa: ASSLASGGPYEQY

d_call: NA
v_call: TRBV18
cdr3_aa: ASSPTGKSEQY

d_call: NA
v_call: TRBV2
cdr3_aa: ASSEWGFYNEQF

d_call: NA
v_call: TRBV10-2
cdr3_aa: ASSTDISNQPQH

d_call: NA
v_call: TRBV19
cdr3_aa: AIQTDEQY

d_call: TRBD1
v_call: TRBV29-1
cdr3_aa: SVTMGQGYGYT

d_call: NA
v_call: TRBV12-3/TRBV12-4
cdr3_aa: ASSFVGADWAGELF

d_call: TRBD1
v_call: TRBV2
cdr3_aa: ASSEGRQGFSGNTIY

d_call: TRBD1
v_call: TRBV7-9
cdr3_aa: ASSSDRSRNEKLF

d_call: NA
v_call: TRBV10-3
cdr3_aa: AIRRGGMYNEQF

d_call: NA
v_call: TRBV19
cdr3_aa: ASKAGVGAF

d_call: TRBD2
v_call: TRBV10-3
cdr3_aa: ATQLAGWEETQY

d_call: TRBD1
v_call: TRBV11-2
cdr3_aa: ASSLDLTGGRGETQY

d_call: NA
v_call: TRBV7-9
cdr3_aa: ASSSGPVNTIY

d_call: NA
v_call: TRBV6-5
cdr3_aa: ASSYDRNYGYT

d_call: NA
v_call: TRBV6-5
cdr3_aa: ASRSTETYEQY

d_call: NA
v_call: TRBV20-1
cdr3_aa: SARDQEDTQY

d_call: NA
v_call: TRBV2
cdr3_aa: ASSAESINGYT

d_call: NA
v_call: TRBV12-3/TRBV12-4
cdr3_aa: ASNEGLGCYEQY

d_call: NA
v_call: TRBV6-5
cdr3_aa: ASGYGGNQPQH

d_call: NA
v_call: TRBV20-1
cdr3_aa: SARDPLGGANVLT

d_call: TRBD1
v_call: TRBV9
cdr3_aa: ASSPDRAITLNTGELF

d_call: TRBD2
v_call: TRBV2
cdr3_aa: ASGAGDPYEQY

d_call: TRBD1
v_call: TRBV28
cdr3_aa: ASNPTGTAAYEQY

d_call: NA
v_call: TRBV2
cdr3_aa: ARGRSDSWQH

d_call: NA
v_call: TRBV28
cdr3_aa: ASSKGRANYGYT

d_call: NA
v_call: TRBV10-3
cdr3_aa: ASREWTAEAF

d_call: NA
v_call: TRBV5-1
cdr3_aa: ASSLEQFDEQY

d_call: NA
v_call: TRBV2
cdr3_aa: ASFQNRGVWDTEAF

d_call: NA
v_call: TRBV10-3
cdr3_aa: AIKRDTLGADTQY

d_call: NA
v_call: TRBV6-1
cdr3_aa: ASRKPGTSPYEQY

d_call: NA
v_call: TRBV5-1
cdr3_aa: ASSRGTNTGELF

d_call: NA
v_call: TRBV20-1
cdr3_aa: SATPGGGDTEAF

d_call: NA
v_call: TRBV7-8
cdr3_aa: ASSFFVEVGAGELF

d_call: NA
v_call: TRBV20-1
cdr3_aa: SAGGSVMGEQY

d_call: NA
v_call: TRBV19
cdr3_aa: ASSTVVGPGQPQH

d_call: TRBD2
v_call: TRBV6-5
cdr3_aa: ASSYSIVAGGVPYEQY

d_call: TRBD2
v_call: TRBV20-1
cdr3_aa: SAPAAGAGEQY

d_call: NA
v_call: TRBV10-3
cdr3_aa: AIGAGNTEAF

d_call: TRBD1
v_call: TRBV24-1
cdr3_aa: ATSDRGTGGGMETQY

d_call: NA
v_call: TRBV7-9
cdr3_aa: ASSRDVYDDGYT

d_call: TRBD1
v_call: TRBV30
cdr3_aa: AWEKQGVGQPQH

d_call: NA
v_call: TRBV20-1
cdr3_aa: SARDRQGQETQY

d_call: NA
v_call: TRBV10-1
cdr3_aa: ASSESGISYEQY

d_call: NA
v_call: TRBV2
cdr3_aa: ASRKSGAGANVLT

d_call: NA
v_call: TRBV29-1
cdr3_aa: SVEQGFGQPQH

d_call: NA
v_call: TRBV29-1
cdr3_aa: SVHSSGNTEAF

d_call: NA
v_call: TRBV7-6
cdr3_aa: ASSLGLHETYEQY

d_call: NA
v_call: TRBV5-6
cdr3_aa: ASSSQGVYGYT

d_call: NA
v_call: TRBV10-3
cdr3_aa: AISESSYRDTIY

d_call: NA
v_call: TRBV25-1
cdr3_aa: ASVEGTYGAYGYT

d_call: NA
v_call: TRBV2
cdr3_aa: ASGEGGKETQY

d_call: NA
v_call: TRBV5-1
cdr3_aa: ASRVEGQPTGELF

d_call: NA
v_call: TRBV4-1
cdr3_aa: ASSQAGGASEAF

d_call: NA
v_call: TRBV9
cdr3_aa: ASSQTLGGTNEKLF

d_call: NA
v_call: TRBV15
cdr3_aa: ATSRGTVNTGELF

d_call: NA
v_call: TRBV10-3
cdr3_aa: AISDVAGSNEQY

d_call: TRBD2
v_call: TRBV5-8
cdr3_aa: ASSPGLEGETQY

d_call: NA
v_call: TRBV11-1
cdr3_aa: ASSFRMGGAPQH

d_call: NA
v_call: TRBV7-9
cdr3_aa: ASSARDNGEKLF